This entry features one TCR beta chain sequence. This sample was taken from a study of cytomegalovirus exposure and HLA in healthy donors. PCR amplification relied on 60 Vbeta primers (plus 13 Jbeta primers). Profiled with immunoSEQ multiplex PCR; TCRdb holds only in-frame clones, not every one. The sample shows 100,000 to 150,000 clones, 65% to 85% of them seen only once. Germline values: CDR1 DFQATT, CDR2 SNEGSKA (reference sequence). Germline trimming cut 7 bases from V and 6 bases from J; bases unmatched to any gene: 2. This CDR3 has 11 amino acids. This TCR derives from a man aged 45-60 years in good health and CMV-seronegative. The chain carries TRBV20-1 and TRBJ1-2; the match to TRBD1 covers 10 bases. Sequenced input: PBMCs. The CDR3 bases are TGCAGTGGGGACAGGGGTGATGGCTACACCTTC. Its protein product is CSGDRGDGYTF.